The TCR beta chain described here comes from a study of T cell responses to AZD1222 COVID-19 vaccine. Pooled together were second doses at about 4 or about 12 weeks. Worth noting for this clone: Its antigen is currently unknown.

Clones were read by immunoSEQ multiplex PCR, and TCRdb kept only the in-frame ones, dropping some. The data contain around 170,000 clones, around nine tenths of them singletons. Study findings and constraints: It should be noted that donors were predominantly white British and more often female, and clonal diversity was possibly underestimated. Dominant CD4 TCR responses targeted spike regions 160-218 and 743-854.

The specimen comprised peripheral blood, sampled 28 days after the second AZD1222 dose. This clonotype was obtained from an adult who received the AZD1222 COVID-19 vaccine.

Here the CDR3 DNA reads TGTGCCAGCAGCCCAGGCCCTAGCGGGACGGAGACCCAGTACTTC. Amino acids: CASSPGPSGTETQYF. V and J are TRBV7-3 and TRBJ2-5; 9 bases are shared with TRBD2. CDR3 length equals 15 residues. The germline CDR1 and CDR2 sequences are SGHTA and FQGTGA. V shed 5 bases, J shed 5 bases, and the junction held 9 bases outside the gene matches.